The rows below give T cell receptor beta chains drawn from one sample of a study of T cells after yellow fever vaccination. TCRdb fed the 5' RACE reads into MiXCR, producing one record per CDR3 protein. The sample lists 250,000 to 300,000 distinct CDR3 sequences; about 10% were seen once. Sequencing was performed on CD4+ T cells sorted from PBMCs, taken 5 days after the yellow fever booster vaccination. These TCRs come from a man aged 18-30 years who received the YFV17D yellow fever vaccine. CDR3s include the opening cysteine and the closing phenylalanine or tryptophan. The D gene is left open where the match is weak. A clone size is listed for some rows: how often the clone was seen (once, few, many), or a class if it is expanded.

V: TRBV4-1
J: TRBJ2-1
size: many
D: .
CDR3: CASSLTPFTVSYNEQFF
DNA: TGCGCCAGCAGCCTGACCCCCTTCACTGTCTCCTACAATGAGCAGTTCTTC

V: TRBV5-4
J: TRBJ2-3
size: many
D: .
CDR3: CASSLRGGKDTQYF
DNA: TGTGCCAGCAGCTTGAGGGGAGGCAAGGATACGCAGTATTTT

V: TRBV3-1
J: TRBJ1-1
size: few
D: .
CDR3: CASSDSNTEAFF
DNA: TGTGCCAGCTCCGACAGTAACACTGAAGCTTTCTTT

V: TRBV20-1
J: TRBJ2-5
size: few
D: TRBD2
CDR3: CSAPGGSTQYF
DNA: TGCAGTGCCCCGGGGGGGTCGACCCAGTACTTC

V: TRBV20-1
J: TRBJ2-1
size: .
D: .
CDR3: CSAPQGSSYNEQFF
DNA: TGCAGTGCCCCACAGGGAAGCTCCTACAATGAGCAGTTCTTC

V: TRBV3-1
J: TRBJ1-2
size: .
D: .
CDR3: CASSQDWSLAYGYTF
DNA: TGTGCCAGCAGCCAAGATTGGAGCCTCGCCTATGGCTACACCTTC

V: TRBV29-1
J: TRBJ2-3
size: .
D: TRBD1
CDR3: CSEDRASGDTQYF
DNA: TGCAGCGAGGACAGGGCCAGCGGAGATACGCAGTATTTT

V: TRBV9
J: TRBJ2-1
size: many
D: TRBD2
CDR3: CASSVGLTSGVDEQFF
DNA: TGTGCCAGCAGCGTAGGACTGACTAGCGGGGTGGATGAGCAGTTCTTC

V: TRBV4-3
J: TRBJ2-4
size: .
D: .
CDR3: CASSQVWTALAKNIQYF
DNA: TGCGCCAGCAGCCAAGTATGGACAGCATTAGCCAAAAACATTCAGTACTTC

V: TRBV7-7
J: TRBJ2-2
size: once
D: .
CDR3: CASSPTRGTGELFF
DNA: TGTGCTAGCAGCCCTACTCGGGGCACCGGGGAGCTGTTTTTT

V: TRBV5-6
J: TRBJ2-4
size: many
D: TRBD2
CDR3: CASSLPGGSGNIQYF
DNA: TGTGCCAGCAGCCTTCCAGGCGGGAGTGGGAACATTCAGTACTTC

V: TRBV4-3
J: TRBJ1-2
size: .
D: .
CDR3: CASSQGGGDRYGYTF
DNA: TGCGCCAGCAGCCAAGGGGGAGGTGACCGCTATGGCTACACCTTC

V: TRBV7-9
J: TRBJ2-2
size: few
D: TRBD2
CDR3: CASSSYSGGNTGELFF
DNA: TGTGCCAGCAGCTCGTATAGCGGGGGAAACACCGGGGAGCTGTTTTTT

V: TRBV6-2/TRBV6-3
J: TRBJ2-3
size: few
D: .
CDR3: CASSSGDASTDTQYF
DNA: TGTGCCAGCAGTTCAGGGGATGCGTCCACAGATACGCAGTATTTT

V: TRBV6-2/TRBV6-3
J: TRBJ1-1
size: many
D: .
CDR3: CASSYFLTGRYVTEAFF
DNA: TGTGCCAGCAGTTACTTCCTAACAGGTAGATACGTCACTGAAGCTTTCTTT

V: TRBV12-3/TRBV12-4
J: TRBJ2-3
size: .
D: TRBD2
CDR3: CASTELAGAGTDTQYF
DNA: TGTGCCAGCACCGAACTAGCGGGGGCCGGCACAGATACGCAGTATTTT

V: TRBV6-1
J: TRBJ1-6
size: .
D: TRBD1
CDR3: CASYGTGNQALHF
DNA: TGTGCCAGCTACGGGACAGGGAATCAGGCCCTCCACTTT

V: TRBV6-1
J: TRBJ1-6
size: few
D: .
CDR3: CASSPISGSGGVNSPLHF
DNA: TGTGCCAGCAGTCCTATTAGTGGATCGGGGGGCGTTAATTCACCCCTCCACTTT

V: TRBV20-1
J: TRBJ2-4
size: many
D: .
CDR3: CSARLPGHSVRQNIQYF
DNA: TGCAGTGCTAGACTCCCCGGACACTCCGTCCGCCAAAACATTCAGTACTTC

V: TRBV29-1
J: TRBJ2-7
size: .
D: .
CDR3: CSVGGWARTYEQYF
DNA: TGCAGCGTCGGCGGGTGGGCCAGAACCTACGAGCAGTACTTC

V: TRBV20-1
J: TRBJ1-6
size: .
D: .
CDR3: CSAQGAGPNSPLHF
DNA: TGCAGTGCTCAAGGGGCGGGACCTAATTCACCCCTCCACTTT

V: TRBV4-2
J: TRBJ2-5
size: few
D: .
CDR3: CASSQGLRGREETQYF
DNA: TGTGCCAGCAGCCAAGGTCTCAGAGGGCGTGAAGAGACCCAGTACTTC

V: TRBV11-2
J: TRBJ2-5
size: many
D: TRBD1
CDR3: CASRRTGQSRTQYF
DNA: TGTGCCAGCAGGCGCACGGGACAGAGTAGGACCCAGTACTTC

V: TRBV20-1
J: TRBJ1-5
size: few
D: TRBD1
CDR3: CSATRGDSQPQHF
DNA: TGCAGTGCTACCAGGGGGGACAGTCAGCCCCAGCATTTT

V: TRBV19
J: TRBJ2-3
size: few
D: TRBD1
CDR3: CASSSSRGTDTQYF
DNA: TGTGCCAGTAGTTCCTCCAGGGGGACAGATACGCAGTATTTT

V: TRBV5-1
J: TRBJ1-1
size: few
D: .
CDR3: CASSLRRLNTEAFF
DNA: TGCGCCAGCAGCTTGCGTCGGTTGAACACTGAAGCTTTCTTT

V: TRBV18
J: TRBJ1-1
size: .
D: TRBD1
CDR3: CASSPWDSEAFF
DNA: TGTGCCAGCTCACCATGGGACAGTGAAGCTTTCTTT

V: TRBV5-5
J: TRBJ1-1
size: many
D: .
CDR3: CASSLEGEAFF
DNA: TGTGCCAGCAGCTTGGAAGGTGAAGCTTTCTTT

V: TRBV5-1
J: TRBJ2-5
size: few
D: .
CDR3: CASSLTGTNEETQYF
DNA: TGCGCCAGCAGCTTAACCGGGACGAACGAGGAGACCCAGTACTTC

V: TRBV28
J: TRBJ1-2
size: .
D: TRBD1
CDR3: CASSLEGQGRGYTF
DNA: TGTGCCAGCAGTTTGGAGGGACAGGGTCGGGGCTACACCTTC

V: TRBV7-2
J: TRBJ1-2
size: .
D: .
CDR3: CASSLERQTSYGYTF
DNA: TGTGCCAGCAGCTTAGAACGACAGACCAGCTATGGCTACACCTTC

V: TRBV4-3
J: TRBJ1-4
size: .
D: .
CDR3: CASSRDTTNEKLFF
DNA: TGCGCCAGCAGCCGGGACACAACTAATGAAAAACTGTTTTTT

V: TRBV20-1
J: TRBJ2-1
size: .
D: .
CDR3: CSARYAGLKYNEQFF
DNA: TGCAGTGCTAGGTATGCGGGACTCAAGTACAATGAGCAGTTCTTC

V: TRBV28
J: TRBJ1-2
size: .
D: .
CDR3: CASSLGGSFYGYTF
DNA: TGTGCCAGCAGCCTCGGGGGAAGCTTCTATGGCTACACCTTC

V: TRBV20-1
J: TRBJ2-1
size: .
D: TRBD2
CDR3: CSARTSGNYNEQFF
DNA: TGCAGTGCTAGGACTAGCGGGAACTACAATGAGCAGTTCTTC

V: TRBV18
J: TRBJ2-3
size: .
D: TRBD1
CDR3: CASQTGGTDTQYF
DNA: TGTGCCAGCCAGACAGGGGGGACAGATACGCAGTATTTT

V: TRBV30
J: TRBJ2-1
size: many
D: .
CDR3: CAWSPPTDSYNEQFF
DNA: TGTGCCTGGAGTCCCCCGACTGACTCCTACAATGAGCAGTTCTTC

V: TRBV20-1
J: TRBJ1-2
size: many
D: TRBD1
CDR3: CSASTGTGEINYGYTF
DNA: TGCAGTGCTAGCACCGGGACAGGGGAAATTAACTATGGCTACACCTTC

V: TRBV12-3/TRBV12-4
J: TRBJ2-3
size: .
D: .
CDR3: CASSFVGDTQYF
DNA: TGTGCCAGCAGTTTTGTCGGGGATACGCAGTATTTT

V: TRBV5-8
J: TRBJ1-5
size: few
D: .
CDR3: CASNLDSSNQPQHF
DNA: TGTGCCAGCAATCTCGACAGTAGCAATCAGCCCCAGCATTTT

V: TRBV7-9
J: TRBJ1-2
size: few
D: .
CDR3: CASSLYSTNYGYTF
DNA: TGTGCCAGCAGCTTATATAGCACCAACTATGGCTACACCTTC

V: TRBV7-9
J: TRBJ1-1
size: .
D: .
CDR3: CASSLAGLTEAFF
DNA: TGTGCCAGCAGCTTAGCAGGGTTGACTGAAGCTTTCTTT

V: TRBV7-9
J: TRBJ2-5
size: .
D: TRBD2
CDR3: CASSLSGTSYLTQYF
DNA: TGTGCCAGCAGCTTGTCCGGGACTAGCTATCTGACCCAGTACTTC

V: TRBV7-9
J: TRBJ2-5
size: many
D: .
CDR3: CASSRQETQYF
DNA: TGTGCCAGCAGCCGACAAGAGACCCAGTACTTC

V: TRBV6-5
J: TRBJ1-6
size: few
D: .
CDR3: CASTHSNSPLHF
DNA: TGTGCCAGCACTCACAGCAATTCACCCCTCCACTTT

V: TRBV15
J: TRBJ1-5
size: many
D: .
CDR3: CATSRPPLQGIGQPQHF
DNA: TGTGCCACCAGCCGACCCCCCCTACAGGGAATAGGTCAGCCCCAGCATTTT

V: TRBV18
J: TRBJ1-2
size: few
D: TRBD1
CDR3: CASSPQGAEGYTF
DNA: TGTGCCAGCTCGCCCCAGGGGGCGGAAGGCTACACCTTC

V: TRBV20-1
J: TRBJ2-2
size: many
D: TRBD2
CDR3: CSASGSGGATGELFF
DNA: TGCAGTGCTAGCGGCAGCGGGGGGGCCACCGGGGAGCTGTTTTTT

V: TRBV27
J: TRBJ2-7
size: .
D: TRBD1
CDR3: CASSITGEEQYF
DNA: TGTGCCAGCAGCATAACAGGGGAGGAGCAGTACTTC

V: TRBV6-1
J: TRBJ2-7
size: few
D: .
CDR3: CASSPNGYEQYF
DNA: TGTGCCAGCAGCCCAAACGGCTACGAGCAGTACTTC

V: TRBV7-2
J: TRBJ2-7
size: once
D: .
CDR3: CASSLDRVPSYEQYF
DNA: TGTGCCAGCAGCTTAGATCGGGTACCCTCCTACGAGCAGTACTTC

V: TRBV2
J: TRBJ2-5
size: .
D: .
CDR3: CASSDGIQETQYF
DNA: TGTGCCAGCAGTGACGGGATTCAAGAGACCCAGTACTTC

V: TRBV5-6
J: TRBJ2-1
size: .
D: TRBD2
CDR3: CASSTYSGTSGVNEQFF
DNA: TGTGCCAGCTCTACCTACTCCGGGACTAGCGGGGTCAATGAGCAGTTCTTC

V: TRBV12-5
J: TRBJ2-2
size: .
D: .
CDR3: CASGLIQRNTGELFF
DNA: TGTGCTAGTGGTTTGATACAGAGGAACACCGGGGAGCTGTTTTTT

V: TRBV6-5
J: TRBJ1-3
size: few
D: TRBD1
CDR3: CASSSTGGSGNTIYF
DNA: TGTGCCAGCAGTTCGACAGGGGGCTCTGGAAACACCATATATTTT

V: TRBV6-2/TRBV6-3
J: TRBJ2-3
size: .
D: .
CDR3: CASRFWGSTDTQYF
DNA: TGTGCCAGTCGTTTCTGGGGTAGCACAGATACGCAGTATTTT

V: TRBV18
J: TRBJ2-5
size: few
D: .
CDR3: CASSPPSGAQETQYF
DNA: TGTGCCAGCTCACCACCGTCGGGAGCACAAGAGACCCAGTACTTC

V: TRBV20-1
J: TRBJ2-1
size: many
D: TRBD2
CDR3: CSARDYSGTYNEQFF
DNA: TGCAGTGCTAGAGATTATAGCGGGACCTACAATGAGCAGTTCTTC

V: TRBV21-1
J: TRBJ1-5
size: .
D: .
CDR3: CASSKWGQRRNQPQHF
DNA: TGTGCCAGCAGCAAATGGGGACAGCGGAGGAATCAGCCCCAGCATTTT

V: TRBV5-1
J: TRBJ1-1
size: few
D: .
CDR3: CASSLIGVETEAFF
DNA: TGCGCCAGCAGCTTGATTGGGGTCGAGACTGAAGCTTTCTTT